The sequence of this T cell receptor (beta chain) was determined in a study of patients and donors after allogeneic stem cell transplantation. TCRdb reprocessed the RT-PCR reads with MiXCR, giving one entry per CDR3 protein. This sample carries approximately 410,000 distinct CDR3 sequences, around 16% of them seen once, and the ten largest clones take 6.5% to 7.5%. This clonotype was seen at least ten times. This CDR3 has 15 amino acids. Trimming removed 3 bases at V and 2 bases at J, with 13 bases between. Sequenced: blood, either unsorted or a sorted T cell fraction (not recorded which). The chain is built from TRBV12-3 or TRBV12-4 and TRBJ2-5, with D perhaps TRBD2 (6 bases). The receptor's source is a human donor who was either an allogeneic HSCT recipient or a stem cell or donor lymphocyte infusion donor (not recorded which). It is not recorded whose cells these are; they may come from a transplant donor. This CDR3 reads CASSFRGSPQETQYF. The DNA for the CDR3 is TGTGCCAGCAGTTTCCGGGGGTCCCCTCAAGAGACCCAGTACTTC.